This T cell receptor beta chain was sequenced for a study of shared clonotypes between healthy human individuals. After removal of 0 bases from V and 6 bases from J, the junction contained 7 bases not matched to a gene. The CDR3 has 15 amino acids. Germline V gene data show CDR1 as ENHRY and CDR2 as SYGVKD. Some clones are missing from TCRdb's copy, which holds only in-frame ones; the method was immunoSEQ multiplex PCR. This table holds roughly 2 million clones, under 97% found once. Input material: naive CD4+ T cells sorted from blood. Subset here: CD45RA+ positively selected. The chain couples TRBV10-3 to TRBJ1-1; 7 nucleotides match TRBD1. The receptor was derived from a man aged 18 to 30 in good health. The CDR3 DNA reads as TGTGCCATCAGTGAGTCTAGAGGGGGCGGGGCTGAAGCTTTCTTT. Protein sequence: CAISESRGGGAEAFF.